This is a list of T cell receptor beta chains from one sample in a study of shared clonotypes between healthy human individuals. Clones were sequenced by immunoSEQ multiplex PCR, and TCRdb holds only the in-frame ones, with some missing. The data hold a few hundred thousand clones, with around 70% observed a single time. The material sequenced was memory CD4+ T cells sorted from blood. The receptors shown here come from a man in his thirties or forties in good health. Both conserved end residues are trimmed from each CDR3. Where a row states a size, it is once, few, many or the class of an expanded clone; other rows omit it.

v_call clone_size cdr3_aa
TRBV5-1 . ASSTSTGGAGETQY
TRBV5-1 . ASSLARGRGGGELF
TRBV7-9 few ASSPRAAGVNTGELF
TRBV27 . ASSGTFNQPQH
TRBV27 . ASSPSGRAEEQY
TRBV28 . ASSLPTGTYEQY
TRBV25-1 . ASSQLEGGGFYNEQF
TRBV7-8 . ASSPGTAQTTGELF
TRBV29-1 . SVGTGIHQPQH
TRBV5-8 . ASSLALSGVHEQY
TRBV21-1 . ASSKVNSSTDTQY
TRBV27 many ASSLQGANYEQY
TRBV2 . ASTKKVGLADNEQF
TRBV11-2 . ASSQGTLQPDTQY
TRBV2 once ASRGAYEQY
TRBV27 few ASSPARQNTGELF
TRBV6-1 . ASSPISGATYEQY
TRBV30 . AWSSTSTAYGYT
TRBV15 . ATSRDAYEQY
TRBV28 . ASRGLALNLETQY
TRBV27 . ASSPSRRKSYGYT
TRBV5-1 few ASSLVGADTQY
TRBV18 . ASSGTGGDGYT
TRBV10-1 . ASSLTPNYGYT
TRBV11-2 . ASSLGSARFYNEQF
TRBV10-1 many ASSEGQGAAGYEQF
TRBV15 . ATSPPGTRNEQF
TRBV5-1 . ASSLQWTGKETQY
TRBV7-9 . ASSFTSGRVGGQF
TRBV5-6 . ASRTYRPVPYEQY
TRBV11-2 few ASSPALAGGFQQF
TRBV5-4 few ASSPRTSGPYEQY
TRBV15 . ATSERLAGAVEQY
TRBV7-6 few ASSSRLDRELF
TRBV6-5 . ASNTATSSYEQY
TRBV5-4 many ASSGSGTGREQY
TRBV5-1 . ASSFGAQETQY
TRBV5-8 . ASSSAWTQY
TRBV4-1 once ASSQAPSGSSVETQY
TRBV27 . ASRQGGNRGNMNTEAF
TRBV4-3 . ASSQEARGSSYNEQF
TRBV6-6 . ASLMNSNQPQH
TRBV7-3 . ASSANVGQGGNEQF
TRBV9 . ASSVRGIVNEKLF
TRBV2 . ASRPGSYNSPLH
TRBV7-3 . ASSPFQAGDLGELF
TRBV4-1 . ASSQEIIQSEQY
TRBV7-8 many ASSLEVGTTQY
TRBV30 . AWSGTGGNQPQH
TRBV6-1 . ASSARLAGGYEQY
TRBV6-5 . ASSLSGTGIGNTIY
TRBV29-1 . SGTGTPNTEAF
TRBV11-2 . ASSAYRGSYEQY
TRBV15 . ATSSTGGRVFSTNEKLF
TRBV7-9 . ASSLGGEETQY
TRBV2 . ASSPSGSFHEQY